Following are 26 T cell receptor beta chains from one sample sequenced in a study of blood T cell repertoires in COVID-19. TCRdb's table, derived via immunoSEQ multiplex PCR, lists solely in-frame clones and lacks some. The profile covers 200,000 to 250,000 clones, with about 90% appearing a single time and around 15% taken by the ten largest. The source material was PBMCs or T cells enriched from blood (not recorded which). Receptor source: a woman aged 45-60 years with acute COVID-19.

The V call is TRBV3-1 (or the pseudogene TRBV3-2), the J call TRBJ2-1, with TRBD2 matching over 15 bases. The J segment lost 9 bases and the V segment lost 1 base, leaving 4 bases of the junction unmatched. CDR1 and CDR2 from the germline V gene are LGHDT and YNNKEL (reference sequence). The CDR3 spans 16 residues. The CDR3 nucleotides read TGTGCCAGCAGCCAAGTTGGACTAGCGGGAGGGGGTGAGCAGTTCTTC. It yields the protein CASSQVGLAGGGEQFF.

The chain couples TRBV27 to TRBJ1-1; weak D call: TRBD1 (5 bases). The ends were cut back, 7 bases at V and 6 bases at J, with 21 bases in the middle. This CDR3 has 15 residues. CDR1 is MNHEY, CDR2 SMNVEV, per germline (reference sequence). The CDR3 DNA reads TGTGCCAGCAACCTTATCAGGGCTCCAACCTCTGAAGCTTTCTTT. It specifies CASNLIRAPTSEAFF.

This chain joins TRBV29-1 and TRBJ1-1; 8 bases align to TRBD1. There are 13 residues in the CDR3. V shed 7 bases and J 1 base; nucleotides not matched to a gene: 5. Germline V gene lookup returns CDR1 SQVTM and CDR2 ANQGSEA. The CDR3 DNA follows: TGCAGCGCCGGACAGGGTCGGAACACTGAAGCTTTCTTT. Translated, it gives CSAGQGRNTEAFF.

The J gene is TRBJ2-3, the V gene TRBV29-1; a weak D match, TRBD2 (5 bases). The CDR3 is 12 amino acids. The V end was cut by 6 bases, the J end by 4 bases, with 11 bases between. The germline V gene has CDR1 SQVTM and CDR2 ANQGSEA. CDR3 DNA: TGCAGCGTGGGCGGGCCTGCAGATACGCAGTATTTT. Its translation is CSVGGPADTQYF.

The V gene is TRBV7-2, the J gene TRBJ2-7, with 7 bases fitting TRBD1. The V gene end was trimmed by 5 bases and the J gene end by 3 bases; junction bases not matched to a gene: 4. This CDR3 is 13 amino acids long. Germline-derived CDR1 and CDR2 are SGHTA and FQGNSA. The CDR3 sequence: CASSVTGDYEQYF. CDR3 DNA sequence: TGTGCCAGCAGCGTTACAGGGGACTACGAGCAGTACTTC.

CDR3 loop: CASSHLPGQGVLDEQFF. Written as DNA, the CDR3 is TGTGCCAGCAGCCATCTCCCGGGACAGGGAGTTTTGGATGAGCAGTTCTTC. The V and J genes are TRBV4-2 and TRBJ2-1; 9 bases align to TRBD1. J gave up 8 bases and V 3 bases, and 14 bases lay outside the gene matches. The CDR3 loop spans 17 amino acids. Germline loops: CDR1 LGHNA, CDR2 YNFKEQ.

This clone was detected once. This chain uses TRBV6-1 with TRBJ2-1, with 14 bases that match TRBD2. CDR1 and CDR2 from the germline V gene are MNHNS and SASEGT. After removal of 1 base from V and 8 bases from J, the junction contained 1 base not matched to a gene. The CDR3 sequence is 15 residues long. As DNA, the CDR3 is TGTGCCAGCAGTGAAGTGGGACTAGCGGGAGATGAGCAGTTCTTC. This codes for CASSEVGLAGDEQFF.

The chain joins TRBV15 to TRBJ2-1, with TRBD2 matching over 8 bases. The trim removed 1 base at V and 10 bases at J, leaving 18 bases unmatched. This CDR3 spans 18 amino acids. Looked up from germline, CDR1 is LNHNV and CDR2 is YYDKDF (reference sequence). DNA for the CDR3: TGTGCCACCAGCAGAGGGGCGTACGCGGGAGGTGTCCAGGAGGAGCAGTTCTTC. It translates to CATSRGAYAGGVQEEQFF.

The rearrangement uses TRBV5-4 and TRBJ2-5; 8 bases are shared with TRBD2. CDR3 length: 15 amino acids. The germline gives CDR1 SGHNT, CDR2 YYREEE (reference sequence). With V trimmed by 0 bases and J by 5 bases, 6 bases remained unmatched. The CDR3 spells CASSLGVAGTETQYF. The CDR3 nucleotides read TGTGCCAGCAGCTTGGGAGTAGCGGGAACGGAGACCCAGTACTTC.

The CDR3 here is CASSSLYEQYF. The DNA of the CDR3 is TGTGCCAGCAGCTCCTTATACGAGCAGTACTTC. The V call is TRBV7-2, the J call TRBJ2-7; no clear D gene. Trimming shortened V by 4 bases and J by 4 bases, and 5 bases separated the two germline ends. Germline CDR1 is SGHTA and CDR2 is FQGNSA. The CDR3 consists of 11 residues.

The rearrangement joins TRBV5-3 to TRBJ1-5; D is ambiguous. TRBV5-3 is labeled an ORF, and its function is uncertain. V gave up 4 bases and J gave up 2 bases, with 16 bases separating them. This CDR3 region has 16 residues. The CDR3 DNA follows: TGTGCCAGAAGCGCCTCAGGCGTTGTAGGCAATCAGCCCCAGCATTTT. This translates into CARSASGVVGNQPQHF.

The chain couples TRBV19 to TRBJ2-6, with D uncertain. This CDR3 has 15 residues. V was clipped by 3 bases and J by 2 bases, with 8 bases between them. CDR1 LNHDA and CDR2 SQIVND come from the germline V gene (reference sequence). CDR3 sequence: CASSISAAGANVLTF. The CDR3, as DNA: TGTGCCAGTAGTATTTCGGCGGCTGGGGCCAACGTCCTGACTTTC.

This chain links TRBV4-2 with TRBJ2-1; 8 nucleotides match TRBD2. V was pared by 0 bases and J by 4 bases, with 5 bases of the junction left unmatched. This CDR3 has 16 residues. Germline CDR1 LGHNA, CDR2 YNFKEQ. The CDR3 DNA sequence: TGTGCCAGCAGCCAAGAACCAGCGGGAGTGTACAATGAGCAGTTCTTC. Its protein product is CASSQEPAGVYNEQFF.

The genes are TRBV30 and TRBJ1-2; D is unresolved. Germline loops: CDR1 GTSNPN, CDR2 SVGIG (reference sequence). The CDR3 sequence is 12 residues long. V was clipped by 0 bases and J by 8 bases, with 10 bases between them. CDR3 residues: CAWSVPPRGYTF. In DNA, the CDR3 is TGTGCCTGGAGTGTTCCTCCCCGGGGCTACACCTTC.

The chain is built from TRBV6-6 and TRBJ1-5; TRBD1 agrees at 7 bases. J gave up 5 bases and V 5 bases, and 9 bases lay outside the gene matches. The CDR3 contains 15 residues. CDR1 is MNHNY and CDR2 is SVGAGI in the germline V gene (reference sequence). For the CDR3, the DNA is TGTGCCAGCAGTGTTCTAAAGGGGGCGGATCAGCCCCAGCATTTT. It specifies CASSVLKGADQPQHF.

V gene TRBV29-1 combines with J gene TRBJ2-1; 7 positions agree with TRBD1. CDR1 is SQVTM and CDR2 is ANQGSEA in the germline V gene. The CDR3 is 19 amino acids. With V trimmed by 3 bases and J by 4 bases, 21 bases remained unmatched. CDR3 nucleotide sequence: TGCAGCGTTGACCTCCTCCATTTGACAGGGATTGGTGGATACAATGAGCAGTTCTTC. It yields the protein CSVDLLHLTGIGGYNEQFF.

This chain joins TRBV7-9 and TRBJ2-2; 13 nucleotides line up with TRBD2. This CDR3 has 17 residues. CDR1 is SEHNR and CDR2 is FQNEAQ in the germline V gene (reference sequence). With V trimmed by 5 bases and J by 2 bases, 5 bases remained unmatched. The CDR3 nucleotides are TGTGCCAGCAGCATGAGACTAGCGGGGGGAAACACCGGGGAGCTGTTTTTT. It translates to CASSMRLAGGNTGELFF.

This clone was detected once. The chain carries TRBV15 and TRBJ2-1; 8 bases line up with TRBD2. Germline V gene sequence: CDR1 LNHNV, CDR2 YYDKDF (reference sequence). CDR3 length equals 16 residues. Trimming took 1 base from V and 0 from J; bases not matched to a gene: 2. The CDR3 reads CATSRVSGSSYNEQFF. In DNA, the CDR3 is TGTGCCACCAGCAGAGTCAGCGGGAGCTCCTACAATGAGCAGTTCTTC.

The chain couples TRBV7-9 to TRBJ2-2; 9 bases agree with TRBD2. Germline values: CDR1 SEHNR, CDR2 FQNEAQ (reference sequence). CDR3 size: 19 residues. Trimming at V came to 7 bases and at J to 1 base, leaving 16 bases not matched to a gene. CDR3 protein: CASTVGGGGRARNTGELFF. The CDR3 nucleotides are TGTGCCAGCACCGTAGGAGGCGGCGGGAGGGCCCGGAACACCGGGGAGCTGTTTTTT.

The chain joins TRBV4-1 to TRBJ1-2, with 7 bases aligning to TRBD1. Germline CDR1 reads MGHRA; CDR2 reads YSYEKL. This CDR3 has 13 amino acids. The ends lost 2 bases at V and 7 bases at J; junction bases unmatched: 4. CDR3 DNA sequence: TGCGCCAGCAGCCAACTCGGGACAGTTGGCTACACCTTC. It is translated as CASSQLGTVGYTF.

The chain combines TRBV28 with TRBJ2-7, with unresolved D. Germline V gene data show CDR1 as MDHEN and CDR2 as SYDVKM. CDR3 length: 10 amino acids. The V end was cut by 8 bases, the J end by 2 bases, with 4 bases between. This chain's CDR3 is CASQAYEQYF. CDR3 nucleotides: TGTGCCAGCCAGGCCTACGAGCAGTACTTC.

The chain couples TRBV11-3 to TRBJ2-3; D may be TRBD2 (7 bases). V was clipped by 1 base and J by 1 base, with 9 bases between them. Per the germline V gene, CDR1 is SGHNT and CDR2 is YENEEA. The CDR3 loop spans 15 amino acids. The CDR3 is CASSLGGGRTDTQYF. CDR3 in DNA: TGTGCCAGCAGCTTAGGGGGGGGCCGCACAGATACGCAGTATTTT.

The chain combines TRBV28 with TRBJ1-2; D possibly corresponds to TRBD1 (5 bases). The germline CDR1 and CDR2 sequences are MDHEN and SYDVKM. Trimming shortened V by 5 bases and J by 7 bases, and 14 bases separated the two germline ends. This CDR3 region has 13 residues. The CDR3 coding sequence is TGTGCCAGCAGTCCGGGACTCCTGCCTGGCTACACCTTC. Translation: CASSPGLLPGYTF.

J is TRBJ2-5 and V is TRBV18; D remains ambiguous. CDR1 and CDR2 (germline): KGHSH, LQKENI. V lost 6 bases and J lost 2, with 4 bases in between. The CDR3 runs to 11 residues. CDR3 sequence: CASSRQETQYF. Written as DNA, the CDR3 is TGTGCCAGCTCGCGACAAGAGACCCAGTACTTC.

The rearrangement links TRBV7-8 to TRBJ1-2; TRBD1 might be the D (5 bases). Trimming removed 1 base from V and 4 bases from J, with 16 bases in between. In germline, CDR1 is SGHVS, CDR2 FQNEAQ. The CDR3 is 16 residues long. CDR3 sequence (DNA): TGTGCCAGCAGCTTAGGTCGATCACAGGAGACCTATGGCTACACCTTC. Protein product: CASSLGRSQETYGYTF. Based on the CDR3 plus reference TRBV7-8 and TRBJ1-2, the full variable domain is GAGVSQSPRYKVAKRGQDVALRCDPISGHVSLFWYQQALGQGPEFLTYFQNEAQLDKSGLPSDRFFAERPEGSVSTLKIQRTQQEDSAVYLCASSLGRSQETYGYTFGSGTRLTVV.

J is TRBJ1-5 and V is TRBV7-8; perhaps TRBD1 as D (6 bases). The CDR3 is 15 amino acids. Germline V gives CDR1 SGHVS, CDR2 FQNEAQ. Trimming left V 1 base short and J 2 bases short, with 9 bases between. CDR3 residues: CASSLGGQRNQPQHF. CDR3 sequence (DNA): TGTGCCAGCAGCTTAGGAGGACAGCGCAATCAGCCCCAGCATTTT.